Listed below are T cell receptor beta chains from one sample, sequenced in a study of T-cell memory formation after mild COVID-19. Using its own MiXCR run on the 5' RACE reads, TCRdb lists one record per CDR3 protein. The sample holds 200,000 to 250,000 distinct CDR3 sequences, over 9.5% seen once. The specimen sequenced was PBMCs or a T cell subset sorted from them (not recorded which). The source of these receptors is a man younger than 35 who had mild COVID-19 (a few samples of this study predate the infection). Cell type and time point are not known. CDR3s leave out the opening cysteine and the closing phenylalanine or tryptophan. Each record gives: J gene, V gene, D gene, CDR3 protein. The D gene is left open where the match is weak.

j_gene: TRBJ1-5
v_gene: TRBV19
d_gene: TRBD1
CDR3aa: ASKTVWTGESQPQH

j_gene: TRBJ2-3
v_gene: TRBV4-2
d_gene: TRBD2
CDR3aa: ASSQESLAGDNADTQY

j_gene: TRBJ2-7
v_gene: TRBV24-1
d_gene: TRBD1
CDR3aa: ATSDPGGEQY

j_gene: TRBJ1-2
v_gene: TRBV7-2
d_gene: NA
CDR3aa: ASSSRQPYGYT

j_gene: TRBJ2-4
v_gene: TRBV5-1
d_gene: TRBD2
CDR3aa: ASSLVGLADFKNIQY

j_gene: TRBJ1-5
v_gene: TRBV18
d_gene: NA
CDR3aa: ASSTIGGDSNQPQH

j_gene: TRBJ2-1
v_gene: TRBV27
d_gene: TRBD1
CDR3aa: ASTTGGAGNEQF

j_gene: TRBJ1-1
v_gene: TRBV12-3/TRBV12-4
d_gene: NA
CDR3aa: ASSFPLNTEAF

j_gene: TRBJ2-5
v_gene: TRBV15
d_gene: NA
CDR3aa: ATSRVRGAGGETQY

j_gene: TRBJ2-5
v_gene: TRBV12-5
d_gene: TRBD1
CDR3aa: ASGWGQLGETQY